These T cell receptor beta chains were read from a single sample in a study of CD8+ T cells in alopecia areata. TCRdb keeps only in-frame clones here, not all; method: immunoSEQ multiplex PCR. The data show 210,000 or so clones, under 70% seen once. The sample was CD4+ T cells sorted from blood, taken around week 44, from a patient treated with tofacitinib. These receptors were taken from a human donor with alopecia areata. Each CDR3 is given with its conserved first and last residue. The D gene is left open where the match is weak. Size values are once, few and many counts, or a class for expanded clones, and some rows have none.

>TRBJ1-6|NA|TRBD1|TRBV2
TGTGCCAGCAGTGAAGCTTCTACAGGGGCTCTCCCCCTCCACTTT
CASSEASTGALPLHF
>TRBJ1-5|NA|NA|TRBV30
TGTGCCTGGAGTGTACGCAAAAATGACCAGCCCCAGCATTTT
CAWSVRKNDQPQHF
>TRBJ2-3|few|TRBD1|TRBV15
TGTGCCACCAGCAGAGTTGGGGCTAGGGGGCGAGATACGCAGTATTTT
CATSRVGARGRDTQYF
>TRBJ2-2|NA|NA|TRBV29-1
TGCAGCGTTGAGGCAGCGAACACCGGGGAGCTGTTTTTT
CSVEAANTGELFF
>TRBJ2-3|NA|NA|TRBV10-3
TGTGCCATCAGCCCTAGAGATGGTGATACGCAGTATTTT
CAISPRDGDTQYF
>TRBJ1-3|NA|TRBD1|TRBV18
TGTGCCAGCTCACAGGGGGCGCGTGGAAACACCATATATTTT
CASSQGARGNTIYF
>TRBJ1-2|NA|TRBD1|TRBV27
TGTGCCAGCAGTTCTCGACAGGGTGCGTACTATGGCTACACCTTC
CASSSRQGAYYGYTF
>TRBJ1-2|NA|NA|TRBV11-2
TGTGCCAGCAGACAAGACTCGGCACAGTCGGGTGGCTACACCTTC
CASRQDSAQSGGYTF
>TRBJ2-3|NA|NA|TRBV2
TGTGCCAGCAGTGAAGGGCGGGGCTTCGGGGTAGATACGCAGTATTTT
CASSEGRGFGVDTQYF
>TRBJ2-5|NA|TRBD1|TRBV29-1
TGCAGCGCTCGACAGGGGGCCACTGAGACCCAGTACTTC
CSARQGATETQYF
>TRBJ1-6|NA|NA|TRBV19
TGTGCCAGCAGTCATAACGCGGATAATTCACCCCTCCACTTT
CASSHNADNSPLHF
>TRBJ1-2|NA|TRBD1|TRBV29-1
TGCAGCTCGGGACAGGGTGACGGCTACACCTTC
CSSGQGDGYTF
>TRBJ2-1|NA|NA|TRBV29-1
TGCAGCGTTTATAAGGGAACGTCCTACAATGAGCAGTTCTTC
CSVYKGTSYNEQFF
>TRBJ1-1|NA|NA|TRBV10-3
TGTGCCAGCGACGTAGGGTATGGGGGTAGTTCTGAAGCTTTCTTT
CASDVGYGGSSEAFF
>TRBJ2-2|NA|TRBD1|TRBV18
TGTGCCAGCTCACCAAGCGGACAGGGTCGGACCGGGGAGCTGTTTTTT
CASSPSGQGRTGELFF
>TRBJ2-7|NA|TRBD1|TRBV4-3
TGCGCCAGCAGCCCAGCGCTGGGACAGGGTATCTACGAGCAGTACTTC
CASSPALGQGIYEQYF
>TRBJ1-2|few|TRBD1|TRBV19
TGTGAACGGAGAGGGGGCAGTGGCTACACCTTC
CERRGGSGYTF
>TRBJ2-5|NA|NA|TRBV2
TGTGCCAGCAGTGAGGAGTACCAAGAGACCCAGTACTTC
CASSEEYQETQYF
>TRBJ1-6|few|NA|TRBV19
TGTGCCAGTAGTATCCCCAGGCCCGATTCACCCCTCCACTTT
CASSIPRPDSPLHF
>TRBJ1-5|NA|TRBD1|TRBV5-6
TGTGCCAGCAGCTTCCGGTGGGACAGTAATACCCAGCCCCAGCATTTT
CASSFRWDSNTQPQHF
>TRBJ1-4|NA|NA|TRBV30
TGTGCCTGGAGACCTGACAATGCAACTAATGAAAAACTGTTTTTT
CAWRPDNATNEKLFF
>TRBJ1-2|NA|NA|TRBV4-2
TGTGCCAGCAGCCAAAGTAACTATGGCTACACCTTC
CASSQSNYGYTF
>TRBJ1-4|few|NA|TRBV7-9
TGTGCCAGCAGCTCTCTTGCGGCGGGGGAAAAACTGTTTTTT
CASSSLAAGEKLFF
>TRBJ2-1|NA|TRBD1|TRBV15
TGTGCCACCAGACCGGGACAGGGTTTAGGTGAGCAGTTCTTC
CATRPGQGLGEQFF
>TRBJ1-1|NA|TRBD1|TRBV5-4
TGTGCCAGCAGCAAGGGACAGGGGACCACTGAAGCTTTCTTT
CASSKGQGTTEAFF
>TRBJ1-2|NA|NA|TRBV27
TGTGCCAGCAGTTCGGTCCCCTCTGGCAGGGCAAGAAGTGGCTACACCTTC
CASSSVPSGRARSGYTF
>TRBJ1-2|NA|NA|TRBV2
TGTGCCAGCAGTGAGTCAGGGAACGGCTACACCTTC
CASSESGNGYTF
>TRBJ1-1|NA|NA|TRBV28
TGTGCCAGCAGTACAACAGGACAGACGCTTGAAGCTTTCTTT
CASSTTGQTLEAFF
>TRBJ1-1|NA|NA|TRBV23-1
TGCGCCAGCAGTCAATGTGGCGTAAACACTGAAGCTTTCTTT
CASSQCGVNTEAFF
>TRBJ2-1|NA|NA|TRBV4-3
TGCGCCAGCAGCCGACTATCTCCGGACCAAAAAACTAATGAGCAGTTCTTC
CASSRLSPDQKTNEQFF
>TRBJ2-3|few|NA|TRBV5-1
TGCGCCAGCAGCTTGGGAGACGGGTTTAGGACAGATACGCAGTATTTT
CASSLGDGFRTDTQYF
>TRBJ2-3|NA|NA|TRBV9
TGTGCCAGCAGCGTATCACCAGCCGACACAGATACGCAGTATTTT
CASSVSPADTDTQYF
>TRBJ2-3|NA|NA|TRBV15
TGTGCCACCAGCAGTACCCCGGGCCCTGCGGATACGCAGTATTTT
CATSSTPGPADTQYF
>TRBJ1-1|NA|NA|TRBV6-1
TGTGCCAGCAGCAGGGTTGGGAACACTGAAGCTTTCTTT
CASSRVGNTEAFF
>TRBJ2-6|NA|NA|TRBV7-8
TGTGCCAGCAGCTTAGCGGTAGGGGGAACTGGGGCCAACGTCCTGACTTTC
CASSLAVGGTGANVLTF
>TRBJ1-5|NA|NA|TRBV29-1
TGCAGCGGTGGGAATAGCAATCAGCCCCAGCATTTT
CSGGNSNQPQHF
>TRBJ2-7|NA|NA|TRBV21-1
TGTGCCAGCATGAACAGGGGAGGCTACGAGCAGTACTTC
CASMNRGGYEQYF
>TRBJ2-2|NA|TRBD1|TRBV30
TGTGCCTGGAGTGCTAAGACAGGGGGAGTCACCGGGGAGCTGTTTTTT
CAWSAKTGGVTGELFF
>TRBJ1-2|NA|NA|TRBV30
TGTGCCTGGACGGATAACTATGGCTACACCTTC
CAWTDNYGYTF
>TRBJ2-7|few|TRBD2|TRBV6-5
TGTGCCAGCAGTCCACCGGGACTAGCAAACGAGCAGTACTTC
CASSPPGLANEQYF
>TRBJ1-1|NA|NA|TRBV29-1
TGCAGCGTTTCTAACAGAGTTGGACAGAACACTGAAGCTTTCTTT
CSVSNRVGQNTEAFF
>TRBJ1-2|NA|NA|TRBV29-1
TGCAGCGTTGATGAGGATAACTATGGCTACACCTTC
CSVDEDNYGYTF
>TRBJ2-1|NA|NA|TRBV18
TGTGCCAGCTCACCCCGCAGACTCTCGGAGGGGAATGGTGAGCAGTTCTTC
CASSPRRLSEGNGEQFF
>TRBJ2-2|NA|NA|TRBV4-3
TGCGCCAGCAGCCAAATAATATTGGGCACCGGGGAGCTGTTTTTT
CASSQIILGTGELFF
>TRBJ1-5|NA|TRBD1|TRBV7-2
TGTGCCAGCAGCTCACAGGGGGCAGGGGGTCAGCCCCAGCATTTT
CASSSQGAGGQPQHF
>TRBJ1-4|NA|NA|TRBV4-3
TGCGCCAGCAGCCAAGATCTGGGAGGGATCCCAACTAATGAAAAACTGTTTTTT
CASSQDLGGIPTNEKLFF